A single T cell receptor beta chain is shown here with its context. CDR3 length: 15 residues. In germline, CDR1 is GTSNPN, CDR2 SVGIG (reference sequence). V lost 0 bases to trimming and J lost 5 bases, with 14 bases between them. The repertoire was sequenced with immunoSEQ multiplex PCR; TCRdb's copy has only in-frame clones and lacks some. In the table there are a few hundred thousand clones, roughly 88% of which are singletons. The data are from a study of blood T cell repertoires in COVID-19. In the study overall: T cells, B-cell-depleted T cells, or PBMCs supplied cDNA or gDNA.

This sequence was found in a woman in her 70s with COVID-19, enrolled during active disease. Sequencing was carried out using peripheral blood. The chain carries TRBV30 and TRBJ1-5, with D possibly TRBD1 on 5 matching bases. The CDR3 is CAWSVLSQGDQPQHF. The CDR3 DNA reads TGTGCCTGGAGTGTACTAAGTCAGGGCGATCAGCCCCAGCATTTT. Drawing the rest from reference TRBV30 and TRBJ1-5, the complete variable domain is SQTIHQWPATLVQPVGSPLSLECTVEGTSNPNLYWYRQAAGRGLQLLFYSVGIGQISSEVPQNLSASRPQDRQFILSSKKLLLSDSGFYLCAWSVLSQGDQPQHFGDGTRLSIL.